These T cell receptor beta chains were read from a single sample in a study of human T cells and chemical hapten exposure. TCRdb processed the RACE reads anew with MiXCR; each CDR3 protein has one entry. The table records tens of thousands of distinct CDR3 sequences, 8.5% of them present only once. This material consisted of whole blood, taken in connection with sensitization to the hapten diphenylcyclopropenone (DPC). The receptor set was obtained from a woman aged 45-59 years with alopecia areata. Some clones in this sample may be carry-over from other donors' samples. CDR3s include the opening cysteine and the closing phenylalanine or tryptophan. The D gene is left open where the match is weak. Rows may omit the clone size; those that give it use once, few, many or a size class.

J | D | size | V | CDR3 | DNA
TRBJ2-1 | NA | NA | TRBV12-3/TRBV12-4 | CASRTSYNEQFF | TGTGCCAGCAGAACGTCCTACAATGAGCAGTTCTTC
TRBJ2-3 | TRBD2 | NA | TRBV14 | CASSPWTSGASSSTDTQYF | TGTGCCAGCAGCCCGTGGACTAGCGGGGCCTCATCTAGCACAGATACGCAGTATTTT
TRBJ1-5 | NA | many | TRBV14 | CASSQGSKPQHF | TGTGCCAGCAGCCAAGGATCCAAGCCCCAGCATTTT
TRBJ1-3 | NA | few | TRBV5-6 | CASSLGETRRFSGNTIYF | TGTGCCAGCAGCTTGGGCGAGACAAGGCGCTTCTCTGGAAACACCATATATTTT
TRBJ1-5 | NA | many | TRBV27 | CASSSQGRQPQHF | TGTGCCAGCAGTTCCCAGGGTCGTCAGCCCCAGCATTTT
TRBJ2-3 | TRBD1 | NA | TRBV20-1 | CSAMGTGGADTQYF | TGCAGTGCTATGGGGACAGGGGGCGCAGATACGCAGTATTTT
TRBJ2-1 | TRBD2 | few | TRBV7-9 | CASSLRLAGSNEQFF | TGTGCCAGCAGCTTGCGGCTAGCGGGAAGCAATGAGCAGTTCTTC
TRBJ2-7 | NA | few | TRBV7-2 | CASSPLPDGLPYEQYF | TGTGCCAGCAGCCCCCTCCCGGACGGTCTTCCCTACGAGCAGTACTTC
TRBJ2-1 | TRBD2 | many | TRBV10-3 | CAISESSGLLLF | TGTGCCATCAGTGAGTCTAGCGGGCTTCTTCTCTTC
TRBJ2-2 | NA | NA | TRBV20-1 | CSAREGEGTGELFF | TGCAGTGCTAGAGAGGGAGAGGGCACCGGGGAGCTGTTTTTT
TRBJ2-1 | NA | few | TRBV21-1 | CASTHPGASSYNEQFF | TGTGCCAGCACCCACCCGGGGGCGAGCTCCTACAATGAGCAGTTCTTC
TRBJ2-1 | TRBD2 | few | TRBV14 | CASSIAGGGEQFF | TGTGCCAGCAGTATAGCGGGAGGTGGTGAGCAGTTCTTC
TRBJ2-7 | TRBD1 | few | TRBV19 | CASSRGQDRYEQYF | TGTGCCAGTAGTAGGGGACAGGACCGCTACGAGCAGTACTTC
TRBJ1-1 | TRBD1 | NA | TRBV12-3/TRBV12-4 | CASSSGTGYTEAFF | TGTGCCAGCAGTTCTGGGACAGGGTACACTGAAGCTTTCTTT
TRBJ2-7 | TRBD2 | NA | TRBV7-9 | CASSPRTSGKGEQYF | TGTGCCAGCAGCCCTCGGACTAGCGGCAAGGGGGAGCAGTACTTC
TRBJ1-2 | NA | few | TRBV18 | CASSPPDGVDGYTF | TGTGCCAGCTCACCACCGGATGGGGTGGATGGCTACACCTTC
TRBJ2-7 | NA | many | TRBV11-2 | CASSLGPSSYEQYF | TGTGCCAGCAGCTTAGGCCCAAGCTCCTACGAGCAGTACTTC
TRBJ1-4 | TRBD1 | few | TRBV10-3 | CATGGTGGAGEKLFF | TGTGCCACCGGCGGGACAGGGGGCGCGGGAGAAAAACTGTTTTTT
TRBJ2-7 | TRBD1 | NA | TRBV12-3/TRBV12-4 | CASRQGSYEQYF | TGTGCCAGCAGACAGGGGTCCTACGAGCAGTACTTC
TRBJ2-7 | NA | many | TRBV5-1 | CASSSGRGDPYEQYF | TGCGCCAGCAGCTCGGGCAGGGGCGACCCTTACGAGCAGTACTTC
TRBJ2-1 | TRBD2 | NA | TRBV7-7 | CASSLEGLAHEQFF | TGTGCCAGCAGCTTAGAGGGACTAGCCCATGAGCAGTTCTTC
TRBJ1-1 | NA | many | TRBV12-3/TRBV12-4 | CASSFTAISTFAFF | TGTGCCAGCAGTTTCACTGCCATCAGCACATTTGCTTTCTTT
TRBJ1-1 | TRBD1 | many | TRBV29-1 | CSVAGVTGEWDTEAFF | TGCAGCGTTGCCGGTGTGACAGGGGAGTGGGACACTGAAGCTTTCTTT
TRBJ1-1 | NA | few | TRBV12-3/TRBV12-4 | CASSLGLRNTEAFF | TGTGCCAGCAGTTTGGGGCTAAGGAACACTGAAGCTTTCTTT
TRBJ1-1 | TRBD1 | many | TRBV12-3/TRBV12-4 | CASSLRQGQDTEAFF | TGTGCCAGCAGTTTGCGGCAGGGACAGGACACTGAAGCTTTCTTT
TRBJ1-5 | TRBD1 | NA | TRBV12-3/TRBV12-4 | CASSSAGGGNQPQHF | TGTGCCAGCAGTTCTGCAGGGGGCGGCAATCAGCCCCAGCATTTT
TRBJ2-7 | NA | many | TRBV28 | CAIRDDNYEQYF | TGTGCCATTCGGGACGACAACTACGAGCAGTACTTC
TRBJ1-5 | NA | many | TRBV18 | CASSPSDSNQPQHF | TGTGCCAGCTCACCTTCGGACAGCAATCAGCCCCAGCATTTT
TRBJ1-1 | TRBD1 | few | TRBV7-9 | CASRPSRDRGGTEAFF | TGTGCCAGCAGGCCAAGCCGGGACAGGGGTGGGACTGAAGCTTTCTTT
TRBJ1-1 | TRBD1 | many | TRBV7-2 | CASSPHPTGLNTEAFF | TGTGCCAGCAGCCCGCACCCGACAGGGCTGAACACTGAAGCTTTCTTT
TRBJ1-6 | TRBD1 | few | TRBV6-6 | CASIPGQSNSPLHF | TGTGCCAGCATTCCGGGACAGTCCAATTCACCCCTCCACTTT
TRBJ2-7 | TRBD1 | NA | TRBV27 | CASSFGTGPNEQYF | TGTGCCAGCAGTTTCGGGACAGGCCCTAACGAGCAGTACTTC
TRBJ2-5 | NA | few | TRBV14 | CASSQDSETQYF | TGTGCCAGCAGCCAAGATTCGGAGACCCAGTACTTC
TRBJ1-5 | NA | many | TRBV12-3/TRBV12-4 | CASSLGGGGNQPQHF | TGTGCCAGCAGTTTAGGTGGAGGGGGCAATCAGCCCCAGCATTTT
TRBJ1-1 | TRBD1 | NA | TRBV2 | CASSQGRQGQGAEAFF | TGTGCCAGCAGTCAAGGGAGACAGGGCCAGGGTGCTGAAGCTTTCTTT
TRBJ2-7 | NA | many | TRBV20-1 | CSARTAIGEQYF | TGCAGTGCTAGAACTGCAATAGGGGAGCAGTACTTC
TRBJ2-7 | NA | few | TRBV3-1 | CASSQVPGSHEQYF | TGTGCCAGCAGCCAAGTTCCGGGTTCCCACGAGCAGTACTTC